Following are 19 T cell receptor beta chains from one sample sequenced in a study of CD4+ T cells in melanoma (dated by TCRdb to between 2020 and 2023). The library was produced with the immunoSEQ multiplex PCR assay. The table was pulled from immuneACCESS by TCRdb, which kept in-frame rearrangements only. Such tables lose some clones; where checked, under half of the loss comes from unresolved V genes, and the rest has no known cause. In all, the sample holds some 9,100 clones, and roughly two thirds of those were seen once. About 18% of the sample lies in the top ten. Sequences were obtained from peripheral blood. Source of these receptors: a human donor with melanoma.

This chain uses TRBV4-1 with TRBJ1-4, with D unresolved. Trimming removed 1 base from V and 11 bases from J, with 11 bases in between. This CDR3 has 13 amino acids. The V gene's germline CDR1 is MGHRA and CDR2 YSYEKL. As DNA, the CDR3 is TGCGCCAGCAGCCAAGGAAACCTGGACAAACTGTTTTTT. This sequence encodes CASSQGNLDKLFF.

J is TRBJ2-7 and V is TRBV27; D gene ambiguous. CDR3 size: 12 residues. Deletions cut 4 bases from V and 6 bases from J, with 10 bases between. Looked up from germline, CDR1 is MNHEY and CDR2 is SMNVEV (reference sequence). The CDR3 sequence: CASSWASGEQYF. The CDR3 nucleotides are TGTGCCAGCAGTTGGGCGTCGGGCGAGCAGTACTTC.

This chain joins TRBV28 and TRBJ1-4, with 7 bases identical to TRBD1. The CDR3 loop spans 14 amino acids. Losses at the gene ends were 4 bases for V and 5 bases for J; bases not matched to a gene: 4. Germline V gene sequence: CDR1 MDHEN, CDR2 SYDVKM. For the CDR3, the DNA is TGTGCCAGCAGTTCTCAGGGGGGGAATGAAAAACTGTTTTTT. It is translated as CASSSQGGNEKLFF.

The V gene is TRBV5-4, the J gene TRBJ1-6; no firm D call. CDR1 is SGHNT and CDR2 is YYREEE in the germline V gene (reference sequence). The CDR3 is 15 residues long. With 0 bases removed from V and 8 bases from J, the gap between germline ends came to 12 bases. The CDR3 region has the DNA TGTGCCAGCAGCTTGGAATACGGGCCGTATTCACCCCTCCACTTT. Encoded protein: CASSLEYGPYSPLHF.

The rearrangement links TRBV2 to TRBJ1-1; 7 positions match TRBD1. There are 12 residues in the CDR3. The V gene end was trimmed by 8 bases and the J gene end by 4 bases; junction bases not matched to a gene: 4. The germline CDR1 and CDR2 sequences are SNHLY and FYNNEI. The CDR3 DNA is TGTGCCAGCCTACAGGGGAGCACTGAAGCTTTCTTT. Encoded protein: CASLQGSTEAFF. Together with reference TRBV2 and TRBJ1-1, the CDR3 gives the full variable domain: EPEVTQTPSHQVTQMGQEVILRCVPISNHLYFYWYRQILGQKVEFLVSFYNNEISEKSEIFDDQFSVERPDGSNFTLKIRSTKLEDSAMYFCASLQGSTEAFFGQGTRLTVV.

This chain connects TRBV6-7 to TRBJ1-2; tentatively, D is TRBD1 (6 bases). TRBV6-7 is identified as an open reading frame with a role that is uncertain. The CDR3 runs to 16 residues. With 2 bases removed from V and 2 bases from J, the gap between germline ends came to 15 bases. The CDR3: CASSYKGHPGNYGYTF. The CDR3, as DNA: TGTGCCAGCAGTTACAAGGGACACCCAGGCAACTATGGCTACACCTTC.

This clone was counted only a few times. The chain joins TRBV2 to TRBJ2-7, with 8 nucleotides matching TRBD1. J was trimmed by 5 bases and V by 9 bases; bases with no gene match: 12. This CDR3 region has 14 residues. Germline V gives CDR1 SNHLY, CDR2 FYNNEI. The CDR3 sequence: CASEGPDRVHEQYF. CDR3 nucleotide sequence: TGTGCCAGTGAGGGCCCGGACAGGGTTCACGAGCAGTACTTC. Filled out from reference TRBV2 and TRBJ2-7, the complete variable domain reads EPEVTQTPSHQVTQMGQEVILRCVPISNHLYFYWYRQILGQKVEFLVSFYNNEISEKSEIFDDQFSVERPDGSNFTLKIRSTKLEDSAMYFCASEGPDRVHEQYFGPGTRLTVT.

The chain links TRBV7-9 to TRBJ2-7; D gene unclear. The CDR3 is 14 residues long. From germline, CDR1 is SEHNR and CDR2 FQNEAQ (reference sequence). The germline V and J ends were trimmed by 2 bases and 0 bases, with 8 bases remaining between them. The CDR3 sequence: CASSLTADSYEQYF. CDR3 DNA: TGTGCCAGCAGCTTAACGGCCGACTCCTACGAGCAGTACTTC.

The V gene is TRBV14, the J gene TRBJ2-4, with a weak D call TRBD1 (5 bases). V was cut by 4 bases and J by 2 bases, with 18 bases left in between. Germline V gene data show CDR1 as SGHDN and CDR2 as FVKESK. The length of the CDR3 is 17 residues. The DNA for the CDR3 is TGTGCCAGCAGCCTAGACTCTGGGGCTGGGACCAAAAACATTCAGTACTTC. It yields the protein CASSLDSGAGTKNIQYF.

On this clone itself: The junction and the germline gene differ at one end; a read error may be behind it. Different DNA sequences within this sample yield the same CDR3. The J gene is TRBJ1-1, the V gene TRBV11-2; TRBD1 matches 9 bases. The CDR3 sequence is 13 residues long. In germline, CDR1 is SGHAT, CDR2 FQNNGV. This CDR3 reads CASSSDRGREAFF. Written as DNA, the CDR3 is TGTGCCAGCAGCTCGGACAGGGGTCGAGAAGCCTTCTTT.

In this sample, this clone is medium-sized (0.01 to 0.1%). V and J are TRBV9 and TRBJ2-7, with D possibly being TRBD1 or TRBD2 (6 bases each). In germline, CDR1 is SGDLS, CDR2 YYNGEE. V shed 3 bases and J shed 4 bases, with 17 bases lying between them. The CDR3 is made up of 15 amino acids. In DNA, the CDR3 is TGTGCCAGCAGCGAGGGGGGCGGGGTCCCGTACGAGCAGTACTTC. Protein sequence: CASSEGGGVPYEQYF.

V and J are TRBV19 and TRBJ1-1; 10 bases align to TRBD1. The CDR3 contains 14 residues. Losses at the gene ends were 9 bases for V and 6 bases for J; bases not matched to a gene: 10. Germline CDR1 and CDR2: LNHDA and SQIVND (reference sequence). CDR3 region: CASRPGTGVSEAFF. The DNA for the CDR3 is TGTGCCAGCAGACCCGGGACAGGGGTCTCTGAAGCTTTCTTT.

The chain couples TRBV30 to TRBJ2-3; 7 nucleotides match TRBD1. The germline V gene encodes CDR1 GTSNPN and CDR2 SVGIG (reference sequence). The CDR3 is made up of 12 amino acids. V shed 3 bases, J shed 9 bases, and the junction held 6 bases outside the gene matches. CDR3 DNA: TGTGCCTGGAGATTTGACAGGGTAACGCAGTATTTT. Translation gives CAWRFDRVTQYF.

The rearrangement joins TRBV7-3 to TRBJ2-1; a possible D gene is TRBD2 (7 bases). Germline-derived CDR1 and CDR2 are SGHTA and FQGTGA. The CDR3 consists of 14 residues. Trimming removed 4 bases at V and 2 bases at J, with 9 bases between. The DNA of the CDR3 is TGTGCCAGCAGCTCCGGGGGGCCCTACAATGAGCAGTTCTTC. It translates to CASSSGGPYNEQFF.

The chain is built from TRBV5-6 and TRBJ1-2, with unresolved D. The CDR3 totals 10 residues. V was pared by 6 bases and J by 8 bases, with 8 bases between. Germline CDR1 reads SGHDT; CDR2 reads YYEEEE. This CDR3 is CASKESGYTF. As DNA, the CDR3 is TGTGCCAGCAAGGAGTCAGGCTACACCTTC.

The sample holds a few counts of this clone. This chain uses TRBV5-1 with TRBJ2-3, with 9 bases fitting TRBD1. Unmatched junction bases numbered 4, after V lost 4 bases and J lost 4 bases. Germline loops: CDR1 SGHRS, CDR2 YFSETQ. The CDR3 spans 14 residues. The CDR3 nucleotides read TGCGCCAGCAGCACAGGGGGCAGGGCAGATACGCAGTATTTT. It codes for CASSTGGRADTQYF.

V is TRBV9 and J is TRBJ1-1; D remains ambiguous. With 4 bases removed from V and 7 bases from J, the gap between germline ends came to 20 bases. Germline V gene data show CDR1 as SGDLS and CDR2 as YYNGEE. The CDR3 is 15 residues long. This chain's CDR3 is CASSPTSGWHFEAFF. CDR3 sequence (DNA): TGTGCCAGCAGCCCCACTTCCGGGTGGCATTTTGAAGCTTTCTTT.

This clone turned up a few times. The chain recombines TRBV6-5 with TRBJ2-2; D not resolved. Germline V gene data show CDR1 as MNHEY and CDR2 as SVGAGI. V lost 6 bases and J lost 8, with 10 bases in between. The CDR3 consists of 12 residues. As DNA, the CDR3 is TGTGCCAGCAGGCGATGGGTGGGGGAGCTGTTTTTT. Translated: CASRRWVGELFF.

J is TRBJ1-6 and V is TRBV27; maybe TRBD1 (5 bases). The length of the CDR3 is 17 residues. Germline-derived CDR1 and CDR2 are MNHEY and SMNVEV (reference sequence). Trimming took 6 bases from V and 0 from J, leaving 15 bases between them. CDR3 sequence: CASRLTATSSYNSPLHF. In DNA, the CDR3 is TGTGCCAGCAGATTGACAGCGACCAGCTCCTATAATTCACCCCTCCACTTT.